The 26 T cell receptor beta chains below were found in one sample sequenced in a study of CD8+CD57+ T cells in acquired aplastic anemia. Previously, flow cytometry had revealed CD8+CD57+ cell expansion in the patients chosen for sequencing. Profiling of TCR beta VDJ combinations and CDR3 sequences used genomic DNA as template. TCRdb passed the reads through MiXCR, listing each CDR3 protein once. The table lists some 200,000 distinct CDR3 sequences, approximately 48% of them singletons, with 1.8% in the top ten. Sequencing was done on a sample of sorted CD4+, CD8+, or CD8+CD57+ T cells (not recorded which) from PBMCs. The receptors originated from a human donor with aplastic anemia.

CDR3 DNA sequence: TGCGCCAGCAGTGAGTCCGGGACAGGGAACTACAATGAGCAGTTCTTC. Its translation is CASSESGTGNYNEQFF. The rearrangement links TRBV10-1 to TRBJ2-1; TRBD1 matches at 9 bases. Germline V CDR1 and CDR2: WNHNN, SYGVQD (reference sequence). The CDR3 totals 16 residues. Germline trimming cut 0 bases from V and 3 bases from J; bases unmatched to any gene: 3.

V is TRBV12-3 or TRBV12-4 and J is TRBJ2-7, with 10 bases lining up with TRBD2. Germline trimming cut 6 bases from V and 4 bases from J; bases unmatched to any gene: 9. CDR3 length equals 15 residues. The CDR3 is CASSLGLAVAYEQYF. In nucleotides, the CDR3 is TGTGCCAGCAGCCTAGGACTAGCGGTAGCATACGAGCAGTACTTC.

The rearrangement uses TRBV19 and TRBJ1-5; TRBD1 is a possible D gene (6 bases). CDR1 LNHDA and CDR2 SQIVND come from the germline V gene (reference sequence). The length of the CDR3 is 14 residues. The V gene lost 5 bases and the J gene lost 3 bases, with 11 bases spanning the gap. The CDR3 DNA follows: TGTGCCAGTAGTGCCAACAGGGTCAATCAGCCCCAGCATTTT. As protein: CASSANRVNQPQHF.

The chain couples TRBV12-3 or TRBV12-4 to TRBJ1-2; D remains unclear. The V gene lost 6 bases and the J gene lost 8 bases, with 13 bases spanning the gap. The CDR3 contains 12 residues. CDR3 sequence reads: CASSHGARGYTF. CDR3 DNA: TGTGCCAGCAGCCATGGAGCTCGAGGCTACACCTTC.

V usage is TRBV24-1 and J usage is TRBJ2-2; possibly TRBD1 for D (6 bases). Looked up from germline, CDR1 is KGHDR and CDR2 is SFDVKD. V lost 6 bases, J lost 5 bases, and 18 bases lay in between. This CDR3 has 16 residues. This CDR3 reads CATSRRAGAGTGELFF. CDR3 DNA: TGTGCCACCAGTCGTCGGGCAGGGGCAGGTACCGGGGAGCTGTTTTTT.

This clonotype was counted a few times. V and J are TRBV9 and TRBJ2-7, with a weak D call TRBD2 (6 bases). The CDR3 is 12 residues long. Per the germline V gene, CDR1 is SGDLS and CDR2 is YYNGEE. V was cut by 0 bases and J by 7 bases, with 8 bases left in between. This chain's CDR3 is CASSVAGTEQYF. The CDR3, as DNA: TGTGCCAGCAGCGTAGCGGGGACTGAGCAGTACTTC.

This rearrangement joins TRBV9 to TRBJ2-1; 13 nucleotides line up with TRBD2. Germline V gene sequence: CDR1 SGDLS, CDR2 YYNGEE. Trimming removed 3 bases from V and 10 bases from J; junction bases left unmatched: 1. The CDR3 covers 13 residues. CDR3 bases: TGTGCCAGCAGCGCGGGACTAGCGGGGGAGCAGTTCTTC. It translates to CASSAGLAGEQFF.

This chain uses TRBV20-1 with TRBJ1-6; no reliable D call. Trimming removed 2 bases at V and 7 bases at J, with 18 bases between. The CDR3 spans 16 residues. Germline CDR1 and CDR2: DFQATT and SNEGSKA (reference sequence). The CDR3 is CSARLSGEGWNSPLHF. The CDR3 nucleotides are TGCAGTGCTAGACTCAGTGGCGAGGGATGGAATTCACCCCTCCACTTT.

This clonotype was seen ten or more times. J is TRBJ1-5 and V is TRBV10-3; 9 nucleotides line up with TRBD1. Germline lookup yields CDR1 ENHRY and CDR2 SYGVKD. Losses at the gene ends were 4 bases for V and 7 bases for J; bases not matched to a gene: 5. The CDR3 covers 14 residues. In DNA form, the CDR3 reads TGTGCCATCAGTGCCGGGACAGGGAACCAGCCCCAGCATTTT. It translates to CAISAGTGNQPQHF.

This clonotype was picked up many times. The chain carries TRBV20-1 and TRBJ2-1, with 7 bases aligning to TRBD1. The CDR3 loop spans 14 amino acids. With 5 bases clipped from V and 8 bases from J, the junction kept 12 bases outside the gene matches. Germline assignment: CDR1 DFQATT and CDR2 SNEGSKA (reference sequence). The CDR3 nucleotides are TGCAGTGCTGGAACGGACAGGTCTGGTCATGAGCAGTTCTTC. Translated, it gives CSAGTDRSGHEQFF.

The chain links TRBV10-1 to TRBJ2-1; D not resolved. Trimming pared 11 bases from V and 4 bases from J, leaving 6 bases between. CDR1 WNHNN and CDR2 SYGVQD come from the germline V gene (reference sequence). The length of the CDR3 is 10 residues. DNA of the CDR3: TGCGCCGGGGTGTACAATGAGCAGTTCTTC. It is translated as CAGVYNEQFF.

Many counts were recorded for this clonotype. V gene TRBV12-3 or TRBV12-4 combines with J gene TRBJ1-5; maybe TRBD1 (5 bases). The CDR3 runs to 15 residues. V was trimmed by 3 bases and J by 2 bases, leaving 11 bases between them. This CDR3 reads CASSFEGRGNQPQHF. The CDR3 bases are TGTGCCAGCAGTTTTGAGGGCAGGGGCAATCAGCCCCAGCATTTT.

This clonotype has a count of ten or more. The CDR3 is CASSPRTAEGQYF. CDR3 nucleotide sequence: TGTGCCAGCAGCCCAAGGACTGCCGAGGGGCAGTATTTT. The rearrangement uses TRBV7-2 and TRBJ2-3; D possibly corresponds to TRBD2 (5 bases). There are 13 residues in the CDR3. Germline values: CDR1 SGHTA, CDR2 FQGNSA. V was cut by 5 bases and J by 11 bases, with 17 bases left in between.

At least ten counts were recorded for this clonotype. This sequence joins TRBV4-1 and TRBJ2-3, with D maybe TRBD2 (6 bases). CDR1 and CDR2 from the germline V gene are MGHRA and YSYEKL. The length of the CDR3 is 14 residues. V was trimmed by 3 bases and J by 3 bases, leaving 10 bases between them. CDR3 nucleotides: TGCGCCAGCAGCCAGCTCGGGGGAACAGATACGCAGTATTTT. Protein sequence: CASSQLGGTDTQYF.

V usage is TRBV20-1 and J usage is TRBJ2-5, with 7 bases lining up with TRBD1. The CDR3 is 13 residues long. Trimming at V came to 5 bases and at J to 3 bases, leaving 6 bases not matched to a gene. Germline lookup yields CDR1 DFQATT and CDR2 SNEGSKA (reference sequence). CDR3 region: CSAAGTVEETQYF. DNA of the CDR3: TGCAGTGCTGCCGGGACAGTAGAAGAGACCCAGTACTTC.

This clonotype was seen a few times. No conserved phenylalanine or tryptophan ends this CDR3, so it is likely a read error. The chain carries TRBV10-3 and TRBJ2-1; D not certain. The CDR3 has 12 residues. Germline CDR1 ENHRY, CDR2 SYGVKD. In DNA, the CDR3 is TGTGCCAGCAGTGAAGGCCTCGAAGAGCAGTTCCTC. Amino acids: CASSEGLEEQFL.

This clonotype was seen repeatedly, ten times or more. This chain uses TRBV20-1 with TRBJ2-1; the match to TRBD2 covers 7 bases. CDR3 length equals 12 residues. Germline V gene data show CDR1 as DFQATT and CDR2 as SNEGSKA (reference sequence). With V trimmed by 4 bases and J by 6 bases, 3 bases remained unmatched. The CDR3 DNA reads TGCAGTGCTACCGGGACTATCAATGAGCAGTTCTTC. As protein: CSATGTINEQFF.

The J gene is TRBJ2-7, the V gene TRBV2, with 9 bases that match TRBD1. Trimming removed 8 bases from V and 2 bases from J; junction bases left unmatched: 1. The CDR3 extends over 12 amino acids. Germline CDR1 and CDR2: SNHLY and FYNNEI. The CDR3 spells CASRTGAYEQYF. The CDR3 nucleotides are TGTGCCAGCCGGACAGGGGCCTACGAGCAGTACTTC.

Many counts were recorded for this clonotype. This chain links TRBV12-3 or TRBV12-4 with TRBJ2-7; D gene uncertain. V lost 3 bases and J lost 9, with 12 bases in between. The CDR3 runs to 12 residues. The CDR3 sequence is CASSLAEAGQYF. CDR3 DNA sequence: TGTGCCAGCAGTTTGGCCGAAGCCGGGCAGTACTTC.

This clonotype has a count of ten or more. The rearrangement uses TRBV11-2 and TRBJ2-3, with D unresolved. The germline V and J ends were trimmed by 0 bases and 6 bases, with 13 bases remaining between them. The CDR3 length is 15 residues. Germline CDR1 SGHAT, CDR2 FQNNGV. For the CDR3, the DNA is TGTGCCAGCAGCTTAGATTCCCTGGGGTGGGATACGCAGTATTTT. It is translated as CASSLDSLGWDTQYF.

There are many counts of this clonotype. The chain couples TRBV7-2 to TRBJ1-2; TRBD1 matches 7 bases. With 4 bases clipped from V and 2 bases from J, the junction kept 7 bases outside the gene matches. CDR1 SGHTA and CDR2 FQGNSA come from the germline V gene. The CDR3 has 15 residues. This CDR3 is CASSSRQTGNYGYTF. CDR3 DNA sequence: TGTGCCAGCAGCTCAAGACAGACAGGGAACTATGGCTACACCTTC.

This clonotype was counted many times. The chain carries TRBV6-1 and TRBJ1-5; 7 positions match TRBD1. CDR1 and CDR2 (germline): MNHNS, SASEGT. Germline trimming cut 2 bases from V and 1 base from J; bases unmatched to any gene: 5. The CDR3 runs to 16 residues. DNA for the CDR3: TGTGCCAGCAGTGAACCGGCAGGGGGAAGCAATCAGCCCCAGCATTTT. This gives the protein CASSEPAGGSNQPQHF.

In this sample, this clonotype turned up many times. The gene calls are TRBV7-6 and TRBJ1-2; the D gene is possibly TRBD1 (6 bases). The CDR3 is 15 amino acids. Germline CDR1 is SGHVS and CDR2 is FNYEAQ. V was cut by 5 bases and J by 6 bases, with 19 bases left in between. CDR3 amino acids: CASSPRRKGENGYTF. The CDR3 bases are TGTGCCAGCAGCCCCCGCCGTAAGGGGGAGAATGGCTACACCTTC.

This clonotype came up many times. The J gene is TRBJ2-2, the V gene TRBV12-3 or TRBV12-4; 8 nucleotides agree with TRBD2. The CDR3 consists of 14 residues. V dropped 8 bases and J dropped 3; count of bases not matched to a gene: 5. CDR3: CASGPGRDTGELFF. The CDR3 DNA reads as TGTGCCAGCGGACCCGGGAGGGACACCGGGGAGCTGTTTTTT.

This sequence joins TRBV29-1 and TRBJ2-2; 9 bases line up with TRBD1. Germline-derived CDR1 and CDR2 are SQVTM and ANQGSEA. Trimming removed 7 bases from V and 3 bases from J; junction bases left unmatched: 3. The CDR3 runs to 13 residues. The CDR3 region has the DNA TGCAGCGGTCGGGACAGGGACACCGGGGAGCTGTTTTTT. It encodes CSGRDRDTGELFF.

This clonotype turned up a few times. The chain employs TRBV10-3 and TRBJ2-7; D is perhaps TRBD1 or TRBD2 (6 bases each). The CDR3 totals 14 residues. V was clipped by 6 bases and J by 2 bases, with 14 bases between them. Germline values: CDR1 ENHRY, CDR2 SYGVKD. CDR3 sequence: CAISSGDWTYEQYF. CDR3 nucleotides: TGTGCCATCAGCTCAGGGGACTGGACCTACGAGCAGTACTTC.